The 6 T cell receptor beta chains in this list originate from one sample, sequenced in a study of identical twins. In TCRdb, the 5' RACE reads were re-called with MiXCR into one record per CDR3 protein. The table lists 1.5 million or so distinct CDR3 sequences, 25% to 35% of them singletons. Material: cord blood. Source of these receptors: a newborn girl in good health.

This clonotype was observed a handful of times. V gene TRBV5-6 combines with J gene TRBJ2-7, with D perhaps given as TRBD1 or TRBD2 (5 bases each). Trimming stripped 3 bases from V and 0 bases from J, with 10 bases between. In germline, CDR1 is SGHDT, CDR2 YYEEEE. CDR3 length equals 14 residues. This CDR3 reads CASSWDPFSYEQYF. CDR3 DNA sequence: TGTGCCAGCAGCTGGGACCCGTTCTCCTACGAGCAGTACTTC.

The sample holds a few counts of this clonotype. The chain employs TRBV6-5 and TRBJ2-6; no clear D. Germline V gene sequence: CDR1 MNHEY, CDR2 SVGAGI. There are 15 residues in the CDR3. The ends were cut back, 0 bases at V and 2 bases at J, with 5 bases in the middle. This CDR3 is CASSYSVAGANVLTF. DNA for the CDR3: TGTGCCAGCAGTTACTCCGTCGCTGGGGCCAACGTCCTGACTTTC.

The chain links TRBV5-4 to TRBJ2-3; 8 bases are a match to TRBD2. V shed 4 bases and J 0 bases; nucleotides not matched to a gene: 4. Germline loops: CDR1 SGHNT, CDR2 YYREEE (reference sequence). There are 15 residues in the CDR3. This CDR3 is CASSQRGFSTDTQYF. As DNA, the CDR3 is TGTGCCAGCAGCCAGCGGGGGTTTAGCACAGATACGCAGTATTTT.

The J gene is TRBJ1-1, the V gene TRBV7-6; TRBD1 matches 10 bases. V dropped 1 base and J dropped 10; count of bases not matched to a gene: 3. The CDR3 length is 13 residues. Germline V gives CDR1 SGHVS, CDR2 FNYEAQ. CDR3 protein: CASSLGQGAAAFF. The CDR3 DNA reads TGTGCCAGCAGCTTAGGACAGGGGGCTGCAGCTTTCTTT.

This clonotype was recorded a few times. The rearrangement links TRBV9 to TRBJ2-3; 9 nucleotides line up with TRBD1. The germline gives CDR1 SGDLS, CDR2 YYNGEE. The V gene end was trimmed by 4 bases and the J gene end by 2 bases; junction bases not matched to a gene: 11. CDR3 length: 17 amino acids. This chain's CDR3 is CASSPSGTGSITDTQYF. The CDR3 DNA follows: TGTGCCAGCAGCCCCAGCGGGACAGGGTCCATCACAGATACGCAGTATTTT.

The rearrangement joins TRBV21-1 to TRBJ1-6; TRBD1 is the table's D call and was not checked against the DNA. TRBV21-1 is listed as a pseudogene. The CDR3 length is 14 residues. Written as DNA, the CDR3 is TGTGCCAGCAGCAGAGAACCCGGTTCCTCACCCCTCCACTTT. Translating it yields CASSREPGSSPLHF.